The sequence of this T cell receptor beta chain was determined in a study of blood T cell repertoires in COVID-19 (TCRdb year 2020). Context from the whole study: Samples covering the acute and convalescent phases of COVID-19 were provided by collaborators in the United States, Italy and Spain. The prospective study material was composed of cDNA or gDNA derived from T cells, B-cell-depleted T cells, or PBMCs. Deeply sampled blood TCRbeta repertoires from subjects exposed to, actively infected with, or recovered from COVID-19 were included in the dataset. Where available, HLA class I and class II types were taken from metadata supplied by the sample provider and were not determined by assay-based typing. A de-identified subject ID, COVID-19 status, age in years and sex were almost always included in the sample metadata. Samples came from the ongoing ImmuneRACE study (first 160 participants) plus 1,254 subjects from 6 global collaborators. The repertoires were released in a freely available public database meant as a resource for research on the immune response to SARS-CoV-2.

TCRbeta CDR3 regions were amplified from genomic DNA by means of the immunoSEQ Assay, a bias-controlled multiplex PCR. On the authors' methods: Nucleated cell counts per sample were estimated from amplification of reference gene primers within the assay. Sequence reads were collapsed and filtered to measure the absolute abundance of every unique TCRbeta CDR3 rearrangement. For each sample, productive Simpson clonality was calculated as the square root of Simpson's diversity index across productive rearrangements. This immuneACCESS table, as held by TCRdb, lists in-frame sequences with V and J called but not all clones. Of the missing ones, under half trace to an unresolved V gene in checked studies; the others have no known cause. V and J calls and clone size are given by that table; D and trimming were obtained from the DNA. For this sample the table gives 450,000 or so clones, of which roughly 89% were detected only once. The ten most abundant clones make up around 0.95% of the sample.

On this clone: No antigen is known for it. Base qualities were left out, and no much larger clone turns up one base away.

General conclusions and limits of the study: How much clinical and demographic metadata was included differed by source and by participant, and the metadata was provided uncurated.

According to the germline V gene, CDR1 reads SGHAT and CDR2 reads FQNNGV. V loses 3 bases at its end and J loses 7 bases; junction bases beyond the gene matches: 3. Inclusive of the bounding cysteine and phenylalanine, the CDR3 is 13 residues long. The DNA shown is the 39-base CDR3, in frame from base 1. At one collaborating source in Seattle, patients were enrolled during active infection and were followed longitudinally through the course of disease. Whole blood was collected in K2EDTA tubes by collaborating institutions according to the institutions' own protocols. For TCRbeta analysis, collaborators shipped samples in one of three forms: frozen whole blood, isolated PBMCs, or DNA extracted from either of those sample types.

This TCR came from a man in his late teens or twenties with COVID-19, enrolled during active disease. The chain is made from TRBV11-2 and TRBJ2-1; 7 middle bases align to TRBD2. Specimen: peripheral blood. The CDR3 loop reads CASSFSGGNEQFF. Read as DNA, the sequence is TGTGCCAGCAGCTTCTCCGGGGGGAATGAGCAGTTCTTC.